This TCR beta chain was found in a study of prognosis after radiotherapy for stage I lung cancer. Germline values: CDR1 LNHNV, CDR2 YYDKDF (reference sequence). The CDR3 consists of 13 residues. Amplification of the TCR beta CDR3 (from genomic DNA) was done by two-round multiplex PCR. Gene-specific TRBV and TRBJ primers were used in PCR round one. From the multiplex PCR reads, TCRdb called clonotypes with MiXCR, one entry per CDR3 protein. The table records 30,000 to 40,000 distinct CDR3 sequences, about 24% of them present only once. As regards this clonotype: Germline and junction disagree at one end, which may indicate a read error.

The sequences come from PBMCs, collected before or after stereotactic body radiation therapy (not recorded which). The receptor's source is a donor aged 50 or older with non-small cell lung cancer. The gene calls are TRBV15 and TRBJ1-5; D remains unclear. The CDR3 nucleotides read TGTGCCACCAGCAGAGATCACAATCAGCCCAAGCATTTT. The encoded protein is CATSRDHNQPKHF.